Listed here are 27 T cell receptor beta chains from one sample, sequenced in a study of graft-versus-host responses after intestinal transplantation. Generated by immunoSEQ multiplex PCR, the TCRdb table keeps only in-frame clones and is missing some. Here the sample spans roughly 13,000 clones, approximately 85% being singletons. The source was PBMCs, collected after intestinal transplantation. These receptor sequences come from a human patient who received an intestinal transplant, so some T cells may come from the graft donor.

The chain couples TRBV28 to TRBJ2-7; 11 nucleotides match TRBD1. The CDR3 has 16 residues. J was trimmed by 2 bases and V by 4 bases; bases with no gene match: 7. Germline loops: CDR1 MDHEN, CDR2 SYDVKM. CDR3 DNA sequence: TGTGCCAGCAGTTCCCCGGGACAGGGGGGTACCTACGAGCAGTACTTC. This sequence encodes CASSSPGQGGTYEQYF.

This sequence joins TRBV2 and TRBJ1-2; 8 bases match TRBD1. Germline CDR1 is SNHLY and CDR2 is FYNNEI. V was pared by 6 bases and J by 4 bases, with 7 bases of the junction left unmatched. The CDR3 totals 14 residues. Here the CDR3 DNA reads TGTGCCAGCAGGCTGACGGACAGGGCCTATGGCTACACCTTC. Protein sequence: CASRLTDRAYGYTF.

The chain uses TRBV19 and TRBJ2-3; TRBD2 matches at 7 bases. J lost 1 base, V lost 7 bases, and 11 bases had no gene match. Germline V CDR1 and CDR2: LNHDA, SQIVND (reference sequence). The CDR3 runs to 16 residues. The CDR3 DNA reads TGTGCCAGTACCATGGCGGGAGAGGATGGCACAGATACGCAGTATTTT. It yields the protein CASTMAGEDGTDTQYF.

The gene calls are TRBV13 and TRBJ2-7; D unclear. The CDR3 consists of 13 residues. CDR1 is PRHDT and CDR2 is FYEKMQ in the germline V gene (reference sequence). V was shortened by 6 bases and J by 0 bases, with 9 bases between the two germline ends. This chain's CDR3 is CASSLWGSYEQYF. The CDR3 bases are TGTGCCAGCAGTCTATGGGGCTCCTACGAGCAGTACTTC.

This rearrangement joins TRBV30 to TRBJ2-3; 7 bases map to TRBD1. CDR3 size: 14 residues. Per the germline V gene, CDR1 is GTSNPN and CDR2 is SVGIG (reference sequence). V trimming: 3 bases; J trimming: 2 bases; junction bases outside the gene matches: 5. CDR3 loop: CAWSLGQATDTQYF. The CDR3, as DNA: TGTGCCTGGAGCCTTGGACAGGCCACAGATACGCAGTATTTT. Filled out from reference TRBV30 and TRBJ2-3, the complete variable domain reads SQTIHQWPATLVQPVGSPLSLECTVEGTSNPNLYWYRQAAGRGLQLLFYSVGIGQISSEVPQNLSASRPQDRQFILSSKKLLLSDSGFYLCAWSLGQATDTQYFGPGTRLTVL.

CDR3 DNA: TGCGCCAGCAGCTTGGGACTAGCGGGAGGAGAGACCCAGTACTTC. Translating gives CASSLGLAGGETQYF. The chain uses TRBV5-1 and TRBJ2-5, with 13 bases matching TRBD2. The CDR3 consists of 15 residues. Germline V gives CDR1 SGHRS, CDR2 YFSETQ. With V trimmed by 0 bases and J by 4 bases, 0 bases remained unmatched.

The sample holds a few counts of this clone. The J gene is TRBJ2-3, the V gene TRBV6-4, with 8 bases matching TRBD2. This CDR3 is built from 14 residues. In germline, CDR1 is MRHNA, CDR2 SNTAGT. V gave up 4 bases and J gave up 2 bases; unmatched junction bases: 2. DNA of the CDR3: TGTGCCAGCAGTGCGACTAGCGACACAGATACGCAGTATTTT. Residues: CASSATSDTDTQYF.

The V gene is TRBV6-5, the J gene TRBJ2-7, with 9 bases aligning to TRBD2. Trimming at V came to 2 bases and at J to 0 bases, leaving 5 bases not matched to a gene. The CDR3 extends over 16 amino acids. The germline V gene encodes CDR1 MNHEY and CDR2 SVGAGI. The CDR3 DNA follows: TGTGCCAGCAGTTACAGGCCAGCGGGAGGCTCCTACGAGCAGTACTTC. Encoded protein: CASSYRPAGGSYEQYF.

The CDR3 reads CASSRQPREGYEQYF. Here the CDR3 DNA reads TGTGCCAGCAGCCGACAGCCGCGGGAGGGCTACGAGCAGTACTTC. This sequence joins TRBV6-5 and TRBJ2-7, with TRBD2 identical over 9 bases. Unmatched junction bases numbered 9, after V lost 6 bases and J lost 3 bases. The CDR3 is 15 amino acids. The V gene's germline CDR1 is MNHEY and CDR2 SVGAGI.

This sequence joins TRBV30 and TRBJ2-5; possibly TRBD1 for D (5 bases). The V end was cut by 0 bases, the J end by 3 bases, with 8 bases between. Germline CDR1 is GTSNPN and CDR2 is SVGIG (reference sequence). The CDR3 contains 13 residues. This chain's CDR3 is CAWSVQVEETQYF. CDR3 coding DNA: TGTGCCTGGAGTGTACAGGTTGAAGAGACCCAGTACTTC. Filled out from reference TRBV30 and TRBJ2-5, the complete variable domain reads SQTIHQWPATLVQPVGSPLSLECTVEGTSNPNLYWYRQAAGRGLQLLFYSVGIGQISSEVPQNLSASRPQDRQFILSSKKLLLSDSGFYLCAWSVQVEETQYFGPGTRLLVL.

This chain connects TRBV7-9 to TRBJ2-1; a possible D gene is TRBD2 (6 bases). V dropped 0 bases and J dropped 14 bases, with 20 bases sitting between them. CDR3 length: 15 residues. CDR1 is SEHNR and CDR2 is FQNEAQ in the germline V gene (reference sequence). This CDR3 reads CASSLAGIEYGEEFF. The CDR3 nucleotides are TGTGCCAGCAGCTTAGCCGGGATAGAATATGGGGAGGAGTTCTTC.

This sequence joins TRBV19 and TRBJ1-1; D is possibly TRBD1 (5 bases). Germline assignment: CDR1 LNHDA and CDR2 SQIVND (reference sequence). The CDR3 extends over 15 amino acids. The ends were cut back, 2 bases at V and 3 bases at J, with 13 bases in the middle. CDR3 sequence: CASSIQGSGYTEAFF. CDR3 DNA sequence: TGTGCCAGTAGTATACAGGGATCAGGGTACACTGAAGCTTTCTTT.

In this sample, this clone turned up once. The V and J genes are TRBV7-2 and TRBJ2-7; D ambiguous. V was pared by 5 bases and J by 7 bases, with 15 bases between. Per the germline V gene, CDR1 is SGHTA and CDR2 is FQGNSA. The length of the CDR3 is 13 residues. CDR3 coding DNA: TGTGCCAGCAGCACCGACTGGGTCTGGGAGCAGTACTTC. Translating it yields CASSTDWVWEQYF.

The chain carries TRBV6-5 and TRBJ1-5; TRBD1 matches at 10 bases. V trimming: 5 bases; J trimming: 7 bases; junction bases outside the gene matches: 5. Germline V lookup: CDR1 MNHEY, CDR2 SVGAGI. This CDR3 region has 14 residues. The CDR3 loop is CASSGRDRGQPQHF. CDR3 nucleotides: TGTGCCAGCAGTGGTCGGGACAGGGGACAGCCCCAGCATTTT.

The CDR3 spells CASSPPAAEKLFF. The DNA for the CDR3 is TGTGCCAGCAGCCCCCCGGCAGCGGAAAAACTGTTTTTT. The rearrangement links TRBV25-1 to TRBJ1-4; D is unresolved. Germline V gives CDR1 MGHDK, CDR2 SYGVNS. Deletions cut 6 bases from V and 8 bases from J, with 13 bases between. The CDR3 spans 13 residues.

This rearrangement joins TRBV18 to TRBJ1-5, with TRBD1 as a possible D gene (5 bases). The germline gives CDR1 KGHSH, CDR2 LQKENI. The CDR3 contains 15 residues. V was clipped by 4 bases and J by 2 bases, with 12 bases between them. CDR3 region: CASSLWGGRNQPQHF. The DNA for the CDR3 is TGTGCCAGCTCACTTTGGGGGGGACGCAATCAGCCCCAGCATTTT.

The chain uses TRBV20-1 and TRBJ1-2; D not resolved. Trimming pared 2 bases from V and 9 bases from J, leaving 7 bases between. This CDR3 has 10 residues. Germline CDR1 DFQATT, CDR2 SNEGSKA (reference sequence). The DNA for the CDR3 is TGCAGTGCTAGACTGGATCGCTACACCTTC. Amino acids: CSARLDRYTF.

V gene TRBV12-2 combines with J gene TRBJ1-4. TRBV12-2 is assigned pseudogene status. The CDR3 loop spans 16 amino acids. The CDR3: CASRLKNDATNEKLFF. In nucleotides, the CDR3 is TGTGCAAGTCGCTTAAAGAATGATGCAACTAATGAAAAACTGTTTTTT.

The rearrangement links TRBV6-5 to TRBJ1-5, with D perhaps TRBD1 (6 bases). V lost 2 bases and J 0 bases, leaving 8 bases between the germline ends. Germline lookup yields CDR1 MNHEY and CDR2 SVGAGI. This CDR3 is built from 15 residues. Here the CDR3 reads CASSYGGNSNQPQHF. Written as DNA, the CDR3 is TGTGCCAGCAGTTACGGGGGCAATAGCAATCAGCCCCAGCATTTT.

The V gene is TRBV11-2, the J gene TRBJ1-1, with D perhaps matching TRBD1 (6 bases). From germline, CDR1 is SGHAT and CDR2 FQNNGV. This CDR3 is 16 amino acids long. The V end lost 1 base, the J end lost 5 bases, and 17 bases lay between the germline ends. Here the CDR3 DNA reads TGTGCCAGCAGCTTAGGCTGGAGGGGGTCGAATACTGAAGCTTTCTTT. Residues: CASSLGWRGSNTEAFF.

The V and J genes are TRBV5-8 and TRBJ1-2; 8 positions match TRBD1. This CDR3 comprises 16 residues. Per germline, CDR1 SGHTS and CDR2 YDEGEE. Trimming at V came to 2 bases and at J to 7 bases, leaving 13 bases not matched to a gene. The CDR3 sequence: CASSFDPRTGPSGYTF. CDR3 nucleotides: TGTGCCAGCAGCTTTGATCCCCGGACAGGGCCGTCTGGCTACACCTTC.

This chain joins TRBV6-6 and TRBJ2-7; 10 positions match TRBD2. V was clipped by 4 bases and J by 4 bases; unmatched bases: 7. This CDR3 is built from 15 residues. CDR1 is MNHNY and CDR2 is SVGAGI in the germline V gene (reference sequence). This CDR3 is CASSSQAGGPYEQYF. The DNA for the CDR3 is TGTGCCAGCAGTTCTCAAGCGGGAGGGCCTTACGAGCAGTACTTC.

The chain combines TRBV28 with TRBJ1-4, with D perhaps matching TRBD1 (5 bases). The CDR3 length is 18 residues. The germline V and J ends were trimmed by 2 bases and 0 bases, with 16 bases remaining between them. The germline CDR1 and CDR2 sequences are MDHEN and SYDVKM. The CDR3 region is CASSLVPAGLATNEKLFF. CDR3 bases: TGTGCCAGCAGTTTAGTCCCCGCGGGACTCGCAACTAATGAAAAACTGTTTTTT.

The chain combines TRBV23-1 with TRBJ2-7; D is unresolved. TRBV23-1 is assigned to the ORF class and has an uncertain function. CDR3 length equals 16 residues. Trimming stripped 1 base from V and 3 bases from J, with 16 bases between. The CDR3: CASSQWFRARLYEQYF. The CDR3 DNA reads TGCGCCAGCAGTCAATGGTTCCGAGCGCGCCTCTACGAGCAGTACTTC.

This clone is a singleton in its sample. The chain uses TRBV11-2 and TRBJ2-7, with D uncertain. The CDR3 totals 17 residues. Germline loops: CDR1 SGHAT, CDR2 FQNNGV. Trimming pared 0 bases from V and 5 bases from J, leaving 20 bases between. CDR3 sequence: CASSLDILRVGVHEQYF. In DNA form, the CDR3 reads TGTGCCAGCAGCTTAGATATCTTAAGGGTTGGGGTACACGAGCAGTACTTC.

The rearrangement uses TRBV7-9 and TRBJ1-1; maybe TRBD1 (6 bases). V lost 8 bases to trimming and J lost 5 bases, with 18 bases between them. Per the germline V gene, CDR1 is SEHNR and CDR2 is FQNEAQ (reference sequence). This CDR3 has 14 amino acids. The CDR3: CASSHGGVGTEAFF. The DNA of the CDR3 is TGTGCCAGCTCCCACGGGGGCGTTGGGACTGAAGCTTTCTTT. The whole variable domain, filled in from reference TRBV7-9 and TRBJ1-1, reads DTGVSQNPRHKITKRGQNVTFRCDPISEHNRLYWYRQTLGQGPEFLTYFQNEAQLEKSRLLSDRFSAERPKGSFSTLEIQRTEQGDSAMYLCASSHGGVGTEAFFGQGTRLTVV.

This rearrangement joins TRBV25-1 to TRBJ1-1; possible D gene TRBD1, 5 bases. The V gene lost 6 bases and the J gene lost 0 bases, with 11 bases spanning the gap. This CDR3 is 14 amino acids long. CDR1 is MGHDK, CDR2 SYGVNS, per germline. The CDR3 DNA is TGTGCCAGCAGGGACATATTAATGAACACTGAAGCTTTCTTT. It is translated as CASRDILMNTEAFF.